A single sample gave rise to the 14 T cell receptor beta chains below, sequenced in a study of T-cell reconstitution after alpha-beta-depleted transplantation in children. Molecular barcoding with unique molecular identifiers was used for the TCRbeta library. MiXCR, applied by TCRdb to the PCR reads, yields one record per CDR3 protein. The sample consists of fewer than 750,000 distinct CDR3 sequences, over 25% of them appearing once. This material consisted of PBMCs, taken before TCRalphabeta/CD19-depleted stem cell transplant. These receptors all come from a boy in the first two years of life with Wiskott-Aldrich syndrome, due to receive a stem cell transplant.

The chain couples TRBV24-1 to TRBJ2-3; tentative D call: TRBD2 (5 bases). CDR1 and CDR2 from the germline V gene are KGHDR and SFDVKD. This CDR3 is built from 11 residues. Trimming took off 7 bases at V and 5 bases at J, with 6 bases between the two ends. CDR3 region: CATRAGDTQYF. In DNA, the CDR3 is TGTGCCACCAGGGCGGGAGATACGCAGTATTTT.

The CDR3 region has the DNA TGTGCCAGCAGCGTAGGGGGAAGAAATGAAAAACTGTTTTTT. This codes for CASSVGGRNEKLFF. V and J are TRBV9 and TRBJ1-4, with D hard to call. Per germline, CDR1 SGDLS and CDR2 YYNGEE. V was trimmed by 0 bases and J by 5 bases, leaving 8 bases between them. CDR3 length: 14 amino acids.

This clonotype was seen just once. The genes are TRBV12-3 or TRBV12-4 and TRBJ2-2; 7 bases align to TRBD2. V shed 6 bases, J shed 1 base, and the junction held 5 bases outside the gene matches. The CDR3 consists of 15 residues. CDR3 region: CASRFSGLNTGELFF. The CDR3 DNA sequence: TGTGCCAGCAGGTTTAGCGGGCTGAACACCGGGGAGCTGTTTTTT.

Only a few counts were recorded for this clonotype. The CDR3 DNA sequence: TGCAGCGTTGACGGACTAGCGGGAAGTTACAATGAGCAGTTCTTC. Translation: CSVDGLAGSYNEQFF. The chain carries TRBV29-1 and TRBJ2-1; 12 bases map to TRBD2. The germline V gene has CDR1 SQVTM and CDR2 ANQGSEA. Trimming cost V 3 bases and J 4 bases; bases outside gene matches: 4. The CDR3 is made up of 15 amino acids.

This clonotype was seen a handful of times. The chain recombines TRBV29-1 with TRBJ1-3, with D unclear. The V end lost 3 bases, the J end lost 0 bases, and 12 bases lay between the germline ends. CDR1 SQVTM and CDR2 ANQGSEA come from the germline V gene. This CDR3 has 15 residues. This chain's CDR3 is CSVEPRGLSGNTIYF. CDR3 in DNA: TGCAGCGTTGAGCCCCGAGGGCTCTCTGGAAACACCATATATTTT. The full variable domain, with the rest looked up from reference TRBV29-1 and TRBJ1-3, is SAVISQKPSRDICQRGTSLTIQCQVDSQVTMMFWYRQQPGQSLTLIATANQGSEATYESGFVIDKFPISRPNLTFSTLTVSNMSPEDSSIYLCSVEPRGLSGNTIYFGEGSWLTVV.

The rearrangement joins TRBV6-5 to TRBJ1-3; D perhaps matches TRBD1 (6 bases). The germline V and J ends were trimmed by 2 bases and 0 bases, with 8 bases remaining between them. Germline CDR1 reads MNHEY; CDR2 reads SVGAGI. The CDR3 has 15 residues. The CDR3 here is CASSYRGLSGNTIYF. CDR3 DNA sequence: TGTGCCAGCAGTTACCGGGGGCTCTCTGGAAACACCATATATTTT.

For this clonotype: One end of the junction varies from germline; a read error may be responsible. The chain links TRBV5-1 to TRBJ2-5; the D gene is possibly TRBD1 (6 bases). Germline CDR1 and CDR2: SGHRS and YFSETQ. The CDR3 totals 15 residues. The CDR3 region is CAISLRGQGRETQYF. The DNA for the CDR3 is TGCGCCATCAGCTTGAGGGGACAAGGTCGGGAGACCCAGTACTTC.

V gene TRBV20-1 combines with J gene TRBJ1-5; 9 nucleotides agree with TRBD1. V trimming: 4 bases; J trimming: 9 bases; junction bases outside the gene matches: 16. Germline assignment: CDR1 DFQATT and CDR2 SNEGSKA (reference sequence). The CDR3 contains 16 residues. Written as DNA, the CDR3 is TGCAGTGCTACTCATTCCGGGACAGGGTCGTTTCGGCCCCAGCATTTT. Protein: CSATHSGTGSFRPQHF.

This clonotype was observed a handful of times. This rearrangement joins TRBV29-1 to TRBJ2-1, with D possibly matching TRBD2 (7 bases). V dropped 2 bases and J dropped 9 bases, with 8 bases sitting between them. The CDR3 covers 11 residues. Germline CDR1 SQVTM, CDR2 ANQGSEA. Here the CDR3 DNA reads TGCAGCGTTGAAAGGGGGGGTGAGCAGTTCTTC. Its translation is CSVERGGEQFF.

This clonotype came up a few times. This chain links TRBV20-1 with TRBJ2-7; D is unresolved. The V end lost 7 bases, the J end lost 4 bases, and 8 bases lay between the germline ends. The germline CDR1 and CDR2 sequences are DFQATT and SNEGSKA (reference sequence). This CDR3 region has 10 residues. CDR3 amino acids: CSVKNYEQYF. The CDR3 nucleotides are TGCAGTGTGAAAAATTACGAGCAGTACTTC.

V and J are TRBV7-9 and TRBJ2-5; D gene ambiguous. From germline, CDR1 is SEHNR and CDR2 FQNEAQ (reference sequence). V lost 9 bases to trimming and J lost 2 bases, with 16 bases between them. There are 14 residues in the CDR3. The CDR3 DNA reads as TGTGCCAGGAGCCCCCCGGCAGTTCAAGAGACCCAGTACTTC. It translates to CARSPPAVQETQYF.

The V and J genes are TRBV20-1 and TRBJ2-7; D remains unclear. Germline assignment: CDR1 DFQATT and CDR2 SNEGSKA (reference sequence). V dropped 0 bases and J dropped 3 bases, with 21 bases sitting between them. The CDR3 contains 17 residues. The CDR3 here is CSARDSVALWSDYEQYF. For the CDR3, the DNA is TGCAGTGCTAGAGATTCGGTGGCCCTTTGGAGTGACTACGAGCAGTACTTC.

The table lists this clonotype with a count of one. This rearrangement joins TRBV7-2 to TRBJ2-1; 12 nucleotides match TRBD1. Unmatched junction bases numbered 6, after V lost 5 bases and J lost 7 bases. The CDR3 runs to 15 residues. Looked up from germline, CDR1 is SGHTA and CDR2 is FQGNSA. For the CDR3, the DNA is TGTGCCAGCAGCCTCCGGGACAGGGGGCCAAATGAGCAGTTCTTC. Translating gives CASSLRDRGPNEQFF.

The rearrangement uses TRBV6-1 and TRBJ1-5, with 9 bases lining up with TRBD1. The CDR3 is made up of 15 amino acids. Trimming cost V 4 bases and J 4 bases; bases outside gene matches: 5. CDR1 is MNHNS, CDR2 SASEGT, per germline. The DNA for the CDR3 is TGTGCCAGCAGTGCAACCGGGACAGGGAATCAGCCCCAGCATTTT. This gives the protein CASSATGTGNQPQHF.